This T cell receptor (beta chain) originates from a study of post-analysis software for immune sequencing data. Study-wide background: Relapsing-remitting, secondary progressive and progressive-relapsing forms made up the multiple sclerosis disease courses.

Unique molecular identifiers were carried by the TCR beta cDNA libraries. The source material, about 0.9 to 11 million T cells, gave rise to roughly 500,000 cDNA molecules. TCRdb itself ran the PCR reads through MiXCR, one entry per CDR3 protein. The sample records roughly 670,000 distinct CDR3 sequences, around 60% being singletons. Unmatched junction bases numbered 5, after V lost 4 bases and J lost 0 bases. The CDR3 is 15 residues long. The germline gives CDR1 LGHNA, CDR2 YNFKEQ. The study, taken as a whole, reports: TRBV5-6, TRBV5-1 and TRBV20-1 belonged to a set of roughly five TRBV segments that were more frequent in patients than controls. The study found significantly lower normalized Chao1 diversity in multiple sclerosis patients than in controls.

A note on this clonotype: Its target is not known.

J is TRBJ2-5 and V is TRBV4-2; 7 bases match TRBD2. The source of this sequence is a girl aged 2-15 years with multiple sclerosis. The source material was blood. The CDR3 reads CASSPGRTHQETQYF. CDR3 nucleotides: TGTGCCAGCAGCCCCGGGAGGACTCACCAAGAGACCCAGTACTTC.